These 28 T cell receptor beta chains originate from one sample sequenced in a study of molecular identifiers for immune sequencing clone quantification. TCRdb re-called the PCR reads through MiXCR, storing one row per CDR3 protein. The repertoire holds more than 550,000 distinct CDR3 sequences, with roughly 23% as singletons. The sequenced sample consisted of naive CD8+ T cells from blood, with Jurkat cell RNA spiked in. Described subset: FACS-sorted CD8+CD4-CCR7+CD45RA+ naive T cells. The source is a human donor in good health. Some libraries in this study had Jurkat cell RNA spiked in.

The chain has TRBV15 and TRBJ2-5; 8 bases agree with TRBD1. The V segment lost 5 bases and the J segment 5 bases; nucleotides outside the gene matches: 16. This CDR3 contains 17 residues. Germline V gene sequence: CDR1 LNHNV, CDR2 YYDKDF (reference sequence). Written as DNA, the CDR3 is TGTGCCACCAGCTCAACGGTAATTCGGACAGGGCCGGAGACCCAGTACTTC. Translating gives CATSSTVIRTGPETQYF. The whole variable domain, remainder taken from reference TRBV15 and TRBJ2-5, is DAMVIQNPRYQVTQFGKPVTLSCSQTLNHNVMYWYQQKSSQAPKLLFHYYDKDFNNEADTPDNFQSRRPNTSFCFLDIRSPGLGDTAMYLCATSSTVIRTGPETQYFGPGTRLLVL.

The table lists this clonotype with many counts. The rearrangement joins TRBV7-2 to TRBJ2-3, with 9 positions matching TRBD2. The CDR3 spans 16 residues. CDR1 is SGHTA and CDR2 is FQGNSA in the germline V gene. Trimming took 5 bases from V and 1 from J; bases not matched to a gene: 7. The DNA for the CDR3 is TGTGCCAGCAGCATTAGCGGGGGCGGTGGCACAGATACGCAGTATTTT. Translating it yields CASSISGGGGTDTQYF. The variable domain in full, with the rest retrieved from reference TRBV7-2 and TRBJ2-3, is GAGVSQSPSNKVTEKGKDVELRCDPISGHTALYWYRQSLGQGLEFLIYFQGNSAPDKSGLPSDRFSAERTGGSVSTLTIQRTQQEDSAVYLCASSISGGGGTDTQYFGPGTRLTVL.

The V gene is TRBV5-1, the J gene TRBJ2-7, with TRBD1 identical over 8 bases. Trimming at V came to 3 bases and at J to 6 bases, leaving 8 bases not matched to a gene. The V gene's germline CDR1 is SGHRS and CDR2 YFSETQ. The CDR3 totals 14 residues. The CDR3: CASSYYGQGGEQYF. The CDR3 DNA is TGCGCCAGCAGCTATTATGGACAGGGAGGCGAGCAGTACTTC.

This clonotype was found a few times. The chain recombines TRBV28 with TRBJ2-1; TRBD2 matches at 7 bases. Trimming cost V 6 bases and J 7 bases; bases outside gene matches: 24. CDR3 length: 19 residues. Germline CDR1 reads MDHEN; CDR2 reads SYDVKM. CDR3 residues: CASSPVGGSSGRVLNEQFF. As DNA, the CDR3 is TGTGCCAGCAGCCCCGTCGGGGGGTCTAGCGGACGGGTATTGAATGAGCAGTTCTTC.

The chain joins TRBV5-6 to TRBJ2-1; D might be TRBD2 (5 bases). The CDR3 has 15 amino acids. The V and J ends lost 0 bases and 8 bases respectively, with 15 bases between them. Per the germline V gene, CDR1 is SGHDT and CDR2 is YYEEEE. CDR3 residues: CASSLVRLAGDEQFF. CDR3 in DNA: TGTGCCAGCAGCTTGGTGAGGCTAGCTGGGGATGAGCAGTTCTTC. The variable domain in full, completed from reference TRBV5-6 and TRBJ2-1, reads DAGVTQSPTHLIKTRGQQVTLRCSPKSGHDTVSWYQQALGQGPQFIFQYYEEEERQRGNFPDRFSGHQFPNYSSELNVNALLLGDSALYLCASSLVRLAGDEQFFGPGTRLTVL.

With regard to this clonotype: Just one base apart from a much larger clone, this may be a read error. The rearrangement links TRBV5-4 to TRBJ2-7; 10 nucleotides line up with TRBD1. The CDR3 length is 16 residues. Germline V gene sequence: CDR1 SGHNT, CDR2 YYREEE (reference sequence). V shed 0 bases, J shed 9 bases, and the junction held 12 bases outside the gene matches. The CDR3 spells CASSLGPGQGSGAQYF. DNA of the CDR3: TGTGCCAGCAGCTTGGGCCCGGGACAGGGGTCGGGAGCGCAGTACTTC.

This clonotype has ten or more counts. J is TRBJ2-7 and V is TRBV6-2 or TRBV6-3, with D possibly matching TRBD2 (5 bases). The CDR3 is 14 residues long. Trimming removed 8 bases at V and 1 base at J, with 15 bases between. Germline CDR1 reads MNHEY; CDR2 reads SVGEGT. CDR3 protein: CASEGLGVSYEQYF. CDR3 nucleotides: TGTGCCAGCGAGGGCCTGGGAGTTTCCTACGAGCAGTACTTC.

The chain recombines TRBV5-1 with TRBJ1-1; a weak D match, TRBD1 (6 bases). The germline V and J ends were trimmed by 4 bases and 0 bases, with 19 bases remaining between them. The germline V gene has CDR1 SGHRS and CDR2 YFSETQ. The CDR3 has 17 amino acids. DNA for the CDR3: TGCGCCAGCAGCCTCGGACCTGCGGGACATCTGAACACTGAAGCTTTCTTT. It is translated as CASSLGPAGHLNTEAFF.

On this clonotype: This sequence may be a read error, since a much larger clone differs from it by one base. The chain is built from TRBV6-2 or TRBV6-3 and TRBJ2-3, with no clear D. This CDR3 spans 13 amino acids. Trimming pared 5 bases from V and 4 bases from J, leaving 10 bases between. Germline CDR1 and CDR2: MNHEY and SVGEGT. CDR3 loop: CASSPRAADTQYF. The DNA for the CDR3 is TGTGCCAGCAGTCCCCGGGCGGCAGATACGCAGTATTTT.

CDR3 in DNA: TGTGCCACCAGCAGAGATCGAGCTAACTATGGCTACACCTTC. It specifies CATSRDRANYGYTF. The gene calls are TRBV15 and TRBJ1-2; no reliable D call. The CDR3 is 14 amino acids. Germline CDR1 LNHNV, CDR2 YYDKDF (reference sequence). The germline V and J ends were trimmed by 0 bases and 0 bases, with 5 bases remaining between them.

A remark on this clonotype: At one of its ends the junction is not consistent with the germline gene, which may arise from a read error. The V call is TRBV19, the J call TRBJ2-6; tentatively, D is TRBD1 (5 bases). This CDR3 has 16 amino acids. The germline CDR1 and CDR2 sequences are LNHDA and SQIVND (reference sequence). DNA of the CDR3: TGTGCCAGTAGCGGCGCTACCCGGTCTGGGGCCAACGTCCTGTCTTTC. Its translation: CASSGATRSGANVLSF.

Comment on this clonotype: A single base separates this from a much larger clone, so it may be a read error. This chain connects TRBV10-2 to TRBJ2-3; possibly TRBD1 for D (5 bases). The CDR3 spans 15 residues. Looked up from germline, CDR1 is WSHSY and CDR2 is SAAADI. The chain's CDR3 is CASGESTVGASRQYF. In DNA form, the CDR3 reads TGCGCCAGCGGTGAGTCGACGGTTGGGGCCTCGAGGCAGTATTTT.

Of note for this clonotype: A read error is possible here, since a much larger clone lies one base away. The chain is built from TRBV21-1 and TRBJ2-5; the table names TRBD1, a call not compared with the DNA. TRBV21-1 is termed a pseudogene. The CDR3 sequence is 19 residues long. The DNA of the CDR3 is TGTGCCAGCAGCAAGGTTTGGCAGGGGGAGTGCGTACGCCAAGAGGCCCAGTACTTC. Translated, it gives CASSKVWQGECVRQEAQYF.

This clonotype has a handful of counts. The chain joins TRBV4-1 to TRBJ2-2; TRBD2 matches at 9 bases. This CDR3 is built from 18 residues. The germline V gene has CDR1 MGHRA and CDR2 YSYEKL. V was clipped by 4 bases and J by 0 bases; unmatched bases: 9. The CDR3 coding sequence is TGCGCCAGCAGCCGGGGGGCTAGCGGGAACTCGAACACCGGGGAGCTGTTTTTT. Translated, it gives CASSRGASGNSNTGELFF.

This clonotype was recorded many times. The chain recombines TRBV7-9 with TRBJ1-5; D remains ambiguous. V dropped 6 bases and J dropped 0 bases, with 12 bases sitting between them. CDR3 length: 15 residues. The germline gives CDR1 SEHNR, CDR2 FQNEAQ (reference sequence). The CDR3 DNA is TGTGCCAGCAGTATTGGGGAGAATAGCAATCAGCCCCAGCATTTT. It encodes CASSIGENSNQPQHF.

This clonotype appeared a few times. This chain connects TRBV6-1 to TRBJ1-2; D not resolved. The V gene's germline CDR1 is MNHNS and CDR2 SASEGT. V was clipped by 5 bases and J by 0 bases, with 19 bases between them. CDR3 size: 17 residues. As DNA, the CDR3 is TGTGCCAGCAGTACCGGGGTCCCAACGTCCTCTAACTATGGCTACACCTTC. Translated: CASSTGVPTSSNYGYTF.

This clonotype was counted ten times or more. Here the CDR3 reads CASSLEGGMKTQYF. DNA of the CDR3: TGTGCCAGCAGTTTGGAAGGGGGTATGAAGACCCAGTACTTC. V gene TRBV12-3 or TRBV12-4 combines with J gene TRBJ2-5, with a weak D call TRBD1 (6 bases). The V and J ends lost 3 bases and 6 bases respectively, with 14 bases between them. The CDR3 is 14 amino acids.

This clonotype was picked up a small number of times. It may be a read error: a sequence one base away is much more abundant. Because the CDR3 is missing its conserved closing phenylalanine or tryptophan, this is likely a read error. V and J are TRBV5-1 and TRBJ2-3; no clear D gene. CDR1 is SGHRS and CDR2 is YFSETQ in the germline V gene. CDR3 length: 12 amino acids. The V and J ends lost 0 bases and 7 bases respectively, with 6 bases between them. As DNA, the CDR3 is TGCGCCAGCAGCTTGGGAACATATACGCAGTATCTT. It codes for CASSLGTYTQYL.

The sample holds a few counts of this clonotype. V gene TRBV19 combines with J gene TRBJ2-1, with TRBD1 identical over 7 bases. Losses at the gene ends were 3 bases for V and 6 bases for J; bases not matched to a gene: 5. In germline, CDR1 is LNHDA, CDR2 SQIVND (reference sequence). The CDR3 is 14 amino acids. This chain's CDR3 is CASSINRGPNEQFF. In nucleotides, the CDR3 is TGTGCCAGTAGTATCAACAGGGGCCCCAATGAGCAGTTCTTC.

The chain recombines TRBV27 with TRBJ2-3; D gene unclear. In germline, CDR1 is MNHEY, CDR2 SMNVEV (reference sequence). This CDR3 contains 15 residues. V lost 3 bases, J lost 1 base, and 11 bases lay in between. CDR3 bases: TGTGCCAGCAGTTTTAAATCGATAGGCACAGATACGCAGTATTTT. It encodes CASSFKSIGTDTQYF.

This clonotype was detected many times. The chain couples TRBV29-1 to TRBJ2-7; TRBD1 might be the D (6 bases). CDR3 size: 15 residues. V was trimmed by 2 bases and J by 0 bases, leaving 14 bases between them. CDR1 and CDR2 from the germline V gene are SQVTM and ANQGSEA. The CDR3 region is CSVELPGTSSYEQYF. The CDR3 nucleotides read TGCAGCGTTGAATTGCCGGGGACAAGCTCCTACGAGCAGTACTTC.

At least ten counts were recorded for this clonotype. The chain carries TRBV20-1 and TRBJ2-3, with 13 positions matching TRBD2. Germline assignment: CDR1 DFQATT and CDR2 SNEGSKA (reference sequence). CDR3 length equals 18 residues. Trimming took 0 bases from V and 2 from J; bases not matched to a gene: 8. In DNA, the CDR3 is TGCAGTGCTAGAGATCTGTCCGGGACTAGCGGGGTCACAGATACGCAGTATTTT. Translated, it gives CSARDLSGTSGVTDTQYF.

This clonotype was seen repeatedly, ten times or more. The rearrangement links TRBV12-5 to TRBJ2-1, with unresolved D. CDR3 length: 11 residues. Germline-derived CDR1 and CDR2 are LGHNT and FRNRAP. V was clipped by 1 base and J by 9 bases, with 4 bases between them. The CDR3 coding sequence is TGTGCTAGTGGTTTGGGGCCTGAGCAGTTCTTC. Amino acids: CASGLGPEQFF. Variable domain in full (rest from reference TRBV12-5 and TRBJ2-1): DARVTQTPRHKVTEMGQEVTMRCQPILGHNTVFWYRQTMMQGLELLAYFRNRAPLDDSGMPKDRFSAEMPDATLATLKIQPSEPRDSAVYFCASGLGPEQFFGPGTRLTVL.

This clonotype was found a few times. This chain joins TRBV19 and TRBJ2-1; unclear D gene. Germline V gene sequence: CDR1 LNHDA, CDR2 SQIVND (reference sequence). Deletions cut 3 bases from V and 6 bases from J, with 15 bases between. The CDR3 sequence is 15 residues long. The CDR3 spells CASSMFVSMGNEQFF. CDR3 sequence (DNA): TGTGCCAGTAGTATGTTTGTCTCGATGGGCAATGAGCAGTTCTTC. The whole variable domain, remainder taken from reference TRBV19 and TRBJ2-1, is DGGITQSPKYLFRKEGQNVTLSCEQNLNHDAMYWYRQDPGQGLRLIYYSQIVNDFQKGDIAEGYSVSREKKESFPLTVTSAQKNPTAFYLCASSMFVSMGNEQFFGPGTRLTVL.

A word on this clonotype: A read error is possible here, since a much larger clone lies one base away. Here the CDR3 reads CASSERPPGGWPDTQYF. For the CDR3, the DNA is TGTGCCAGCAGTGAGCGCCCCCCAGGGGGTTGGCCAGATACGCAGTATTTT. The chain employs TRBV2 and TRBJ2-3; 7 bases are shared with TRBD1. V dropped 3 bases and J dropped 4; count of bases not matched to a gene: 13. The CDR3 is 17 residues long. Looked up from germline, CDR1 is SNHLY and CDR2 is FYNNEI.

Points on this clonotype: It may be a read error: a sequence one base away is much more abundant. The gene calls are TRBV5-6 and TRBJ1-4; the D is unclear. V was trimmed by 7 bases and J by 5 bases, leaving 15 bases between them. The CDR3 covers 14 residues. Looked up from germline, CDR1 is SGHDT and CDR2 is YYEEEE. This CDR3 is CASPIWALNEKLFF. CDR3 in DNA: TGTGCCAGCCCCATATGGGCGTTGAATGAAAAACTGTTTTTT.

V usage is TRBV19 and J usage is TRBJ2-5; D perhaps matches TRBD1 (6 bases). The CDR3 loop spans 15 amino acids. Trimming stripped 5 bases from V and 5 bases from J, with 18 bases between. CDR1 LNHDA and CDR2 SQIVND come from the germline V gene (reference sequence). The CDR3 reads CASSPGAGYLETQYF. The CDR3 DNA reads TGTGCCAGTAGTCCAGGGGCGGGCTATTTGGAGACCCAGTACTTC.

This clonotype was recorded many times. The chain carries TRBV12-3 or TRBV12-4 and TRBJ2-3, with D possibly called TRBD1 or TRBD2 (5 bases each). The CDR3 is 15 amino acids. Trimming took 5 bases from V and 1 from J, leaving 13 bases between them. The CDR3 protein is CASSPAGTGTDTQYF. The CDR3 nucleotides are TGTGCCAGCAGTCCCGCCGGGACGGGCACAGATACGCAGTATTTT.